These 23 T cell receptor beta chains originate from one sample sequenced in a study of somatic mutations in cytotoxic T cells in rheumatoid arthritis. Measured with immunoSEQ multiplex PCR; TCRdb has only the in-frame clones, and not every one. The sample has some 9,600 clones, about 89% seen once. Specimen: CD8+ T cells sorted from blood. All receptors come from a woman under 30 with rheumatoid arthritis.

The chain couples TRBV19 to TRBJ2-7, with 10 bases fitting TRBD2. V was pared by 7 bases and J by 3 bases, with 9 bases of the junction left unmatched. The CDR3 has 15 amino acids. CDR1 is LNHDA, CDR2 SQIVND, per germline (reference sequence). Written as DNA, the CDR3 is TGTGCCAGTACCCCTTCACTAGCGGGAATCTACGAGCAGTACTTC. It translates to CASTPSLAGIYEQYF.

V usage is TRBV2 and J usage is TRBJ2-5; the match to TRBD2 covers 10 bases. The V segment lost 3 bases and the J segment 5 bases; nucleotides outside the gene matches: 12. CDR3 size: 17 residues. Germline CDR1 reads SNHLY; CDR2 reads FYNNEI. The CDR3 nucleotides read TGTGCCAGCAGTGAGGGGGGCCTAGCGGGGGCTGCGGAGACCCAGTACTTC. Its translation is CASSEGGLAGAAETQYF.

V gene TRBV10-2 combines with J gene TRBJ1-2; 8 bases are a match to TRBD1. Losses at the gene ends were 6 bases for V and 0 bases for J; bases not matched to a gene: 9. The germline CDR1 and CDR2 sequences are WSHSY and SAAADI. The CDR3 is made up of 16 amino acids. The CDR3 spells CASSKGQVEANYGYTF. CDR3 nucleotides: TGCGCCAGCAGCAAGGGACAGGTAGAAGCTAACTATGGCTACACCTTC.

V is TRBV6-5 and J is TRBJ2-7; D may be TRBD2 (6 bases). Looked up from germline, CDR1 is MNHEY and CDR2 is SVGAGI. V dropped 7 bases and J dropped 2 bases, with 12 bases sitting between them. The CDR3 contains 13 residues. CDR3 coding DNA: TGTGCCAGCATAGATGGCGGGACCTACGAGCAGTACTTC. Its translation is CASIDGGTYEQYF.

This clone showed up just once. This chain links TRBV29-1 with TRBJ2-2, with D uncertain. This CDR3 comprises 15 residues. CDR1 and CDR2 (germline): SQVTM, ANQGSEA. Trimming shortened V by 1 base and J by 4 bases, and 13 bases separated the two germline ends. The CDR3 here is CSVEAEAFGTGELFF. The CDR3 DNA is TGCAGCGTTGAAGCTGAGGCGTTTGGCACCGGGGAGCTGTTTTTT.

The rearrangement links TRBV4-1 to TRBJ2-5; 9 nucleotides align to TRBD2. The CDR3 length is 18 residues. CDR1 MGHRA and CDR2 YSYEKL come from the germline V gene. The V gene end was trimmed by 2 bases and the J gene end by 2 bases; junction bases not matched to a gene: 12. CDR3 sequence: CASSQYLLAGSLQETQYF. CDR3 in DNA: TGCGCCAGCAGCCAATACCTCCTAGCGGGAAGCCTTCAAGAGACCCAGTACTTC.

CDR3 sequence reads: CASSREQGPDEAFF. CDR3 DNA sequence: TGTGCCAGCAGCCGAGAACAGGGTCCTGATGAAGCTTTCTTT. The chain recombines TRBV4-2 with TRBJ1-1; maybe TRBD1 (6 bases). The CDR3 is made up of 14 amino acids. Trimming cost V 4 bases and J 7 bases, with 16 bases left between them. CDR1 and CDR2 (germline): LGHNA, YNFKEQ.

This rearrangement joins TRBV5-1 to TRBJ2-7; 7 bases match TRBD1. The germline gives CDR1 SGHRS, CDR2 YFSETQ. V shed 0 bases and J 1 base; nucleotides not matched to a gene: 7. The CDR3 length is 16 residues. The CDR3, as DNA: TGCGCCAGCAGCTTGGACGGACAGGTGCTTTCCTACGAGCAGTACTTC. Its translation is CASSLDGQVLSYEQYF.

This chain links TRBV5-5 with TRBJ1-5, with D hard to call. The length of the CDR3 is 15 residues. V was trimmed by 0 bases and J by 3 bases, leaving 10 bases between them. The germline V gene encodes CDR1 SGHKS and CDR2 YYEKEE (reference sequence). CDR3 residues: CASSLVPGFNQPQHF. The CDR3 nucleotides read TGTGCCAGCAGCTTGGTGCCGGGTTTCAATCAGCCCCAGCATTTT.

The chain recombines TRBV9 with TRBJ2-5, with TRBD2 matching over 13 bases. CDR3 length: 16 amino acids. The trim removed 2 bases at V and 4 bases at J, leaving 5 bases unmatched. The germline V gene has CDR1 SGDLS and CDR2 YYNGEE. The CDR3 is CASSVGLAGSGETQYF. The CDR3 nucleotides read TGTGCCAGCAGCGTGGGACTAGCGGGGTCCGGAGAGACCCAGTACTTC. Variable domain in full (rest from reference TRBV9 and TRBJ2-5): DSGVTQTPKHLITATGQRVTLRCSPRSGDLSVYWYQQSLDQGLQFLIQYYNGEERAKGNILERFSAQQFPDLHSELNLSSLELGDSALYFCASSVGLAGSGETQYFGPGTRLLVL.

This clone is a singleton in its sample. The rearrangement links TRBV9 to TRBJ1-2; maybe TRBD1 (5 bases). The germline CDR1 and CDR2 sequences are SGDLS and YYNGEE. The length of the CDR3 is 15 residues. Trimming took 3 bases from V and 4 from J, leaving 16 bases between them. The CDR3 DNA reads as TGTGCCAGCAGCGCCGCTTCGACAGACTTCTATGGCTACACCTTC. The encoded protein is CASSAASTDFYGYTF.

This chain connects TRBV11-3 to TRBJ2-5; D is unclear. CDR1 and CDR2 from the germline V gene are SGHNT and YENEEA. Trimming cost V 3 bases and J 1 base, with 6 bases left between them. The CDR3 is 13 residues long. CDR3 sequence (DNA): TGTGCCAGCAGCTTGACAACCCAAGAGACCCAGTACTTC. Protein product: CASSLTTQETQYF.

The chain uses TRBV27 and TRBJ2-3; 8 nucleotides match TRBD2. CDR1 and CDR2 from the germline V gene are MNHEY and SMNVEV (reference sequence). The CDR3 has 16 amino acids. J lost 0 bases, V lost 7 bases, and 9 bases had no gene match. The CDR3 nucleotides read TGTGCCAGCACCCTGACTAGCGCAACTAGCACAGATACGCAGTATTTT. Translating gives CASTLTSATSTDTQYF.

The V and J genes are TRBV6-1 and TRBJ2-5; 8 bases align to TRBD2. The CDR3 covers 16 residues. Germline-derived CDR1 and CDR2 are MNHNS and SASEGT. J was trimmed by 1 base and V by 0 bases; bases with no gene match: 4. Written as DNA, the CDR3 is TGTGCCAGCAGTGAAGCTGCCGGGGGGGGCCAAGAGACCCAGTACTTC. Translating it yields CASSEAAGGGQETQYF.

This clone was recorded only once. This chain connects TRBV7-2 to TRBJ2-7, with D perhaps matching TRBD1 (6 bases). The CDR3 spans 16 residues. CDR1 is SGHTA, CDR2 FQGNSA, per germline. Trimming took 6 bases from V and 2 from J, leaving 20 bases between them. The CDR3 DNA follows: TGTGCCAGCAGACTTAATAATCGGGACACGACCTACGAGCAGTACTTC. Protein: CASRLNNRDTTYEQYF.

This chain's CDR3 is CATSRDSPRPNQPQHF. The CDR3 DNA is TGTGCCACCAGCAGAGATAGTCCCAGGCCTAATCAGCCCCAGCATTTT. The chain couples TRBV15 to TRBJ1-5; D gene uncertain. Germline V gives CDR1 LNHNV, CDR2 YYDKDF (reference sequence). Trimming pared 0 bases from V and 4 bases from J, leaving 13 bases between. CDR3 length equals 16 residues.

CDR3 loop: CASSPGTAGANVLTF. Here the CDR3 DNA reads TGTGCCAGCAGTCCAGGGACAGCCGGGGCCAACGTCCTGACTTTC. The gene calls are TRBV27 and TRBJ2-6; TRBD1 matches 7 bases. The germline CDR1 and CDR2 sequences are MNHEY and SMNVEV (reference sequence). V lost 5 bases to trimming and J lost 4 bases; unmatched junction nucleotides: 5. The CDR3 contains 15 residues.

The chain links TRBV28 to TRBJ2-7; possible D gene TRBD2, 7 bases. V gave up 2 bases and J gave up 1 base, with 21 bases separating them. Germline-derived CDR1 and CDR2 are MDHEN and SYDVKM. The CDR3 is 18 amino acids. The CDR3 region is CASSLVRGADSGSYEQYF. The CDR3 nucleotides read TGTGCCAGCAGTTTAGTTCGGGGGGCAGATTCTGGGTCCTACGAGCAGTACTTC.

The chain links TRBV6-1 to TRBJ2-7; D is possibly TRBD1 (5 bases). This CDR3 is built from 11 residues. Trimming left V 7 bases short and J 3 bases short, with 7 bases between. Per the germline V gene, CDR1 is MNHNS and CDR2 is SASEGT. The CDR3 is CASTTGYEQYF. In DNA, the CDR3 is TGTGCCAGCACCACAGGCTACGAGCAGTACTTC.

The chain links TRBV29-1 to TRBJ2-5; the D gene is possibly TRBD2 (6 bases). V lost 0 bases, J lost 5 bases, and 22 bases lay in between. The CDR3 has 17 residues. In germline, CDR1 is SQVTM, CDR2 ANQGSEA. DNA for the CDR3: TGCAGCGTTGAAGATTACGGGGCCGGCACGGAGGGGGAGACCCAGTACTTC. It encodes CSVEDYGAGTEGETQYF.

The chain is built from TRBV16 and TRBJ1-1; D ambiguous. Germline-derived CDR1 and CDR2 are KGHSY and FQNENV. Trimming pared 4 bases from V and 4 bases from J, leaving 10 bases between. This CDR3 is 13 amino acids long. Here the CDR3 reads CASSLGELTEAFF. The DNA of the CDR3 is TGTGCCAGCAGCCTCGGGGAGCTCACTGAAGCTTTCTTT.

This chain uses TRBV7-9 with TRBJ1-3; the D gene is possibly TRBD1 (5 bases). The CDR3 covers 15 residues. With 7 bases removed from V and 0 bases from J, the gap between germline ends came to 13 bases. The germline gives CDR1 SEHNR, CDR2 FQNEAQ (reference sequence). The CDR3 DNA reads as TGTGCCAGCACGGAGGGGCCTAACTCTGGAAACACCATATATTTT. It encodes CASTEGPNSGNTIYF. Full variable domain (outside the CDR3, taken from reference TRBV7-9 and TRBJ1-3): DTGVSQNPRHKITKRGQNVTFRCDPISEHNRLYWYRQTLGQGPEFLTYFQNEAQLEKSRLLSDRFSAERPKGSFSTLEIQRTEQGDSAMYLCASTEGPNSGNTIYFGEGSWLTVV.

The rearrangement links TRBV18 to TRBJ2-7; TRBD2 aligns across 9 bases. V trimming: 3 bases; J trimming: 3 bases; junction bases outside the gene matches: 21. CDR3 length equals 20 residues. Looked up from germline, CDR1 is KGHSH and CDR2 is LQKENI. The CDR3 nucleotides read TGTGCCAGCTCACCTGACCCCGGGACTAGCATCCACAAGGGGAACTACGAGCAGTACTTC. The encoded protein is CASSPDPGTSIHKGNYEQYF.